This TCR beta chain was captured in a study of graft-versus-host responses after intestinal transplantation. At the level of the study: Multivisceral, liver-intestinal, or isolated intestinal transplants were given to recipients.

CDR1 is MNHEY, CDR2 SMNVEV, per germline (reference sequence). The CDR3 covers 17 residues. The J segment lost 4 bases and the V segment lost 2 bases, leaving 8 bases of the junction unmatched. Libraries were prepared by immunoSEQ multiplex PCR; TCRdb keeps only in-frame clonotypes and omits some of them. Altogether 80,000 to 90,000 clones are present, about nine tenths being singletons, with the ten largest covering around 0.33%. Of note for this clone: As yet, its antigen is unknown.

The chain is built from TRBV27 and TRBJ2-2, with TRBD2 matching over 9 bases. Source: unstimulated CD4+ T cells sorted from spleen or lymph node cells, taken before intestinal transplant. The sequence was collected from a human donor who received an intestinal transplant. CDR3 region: CASSLGFGGRGTGELFF. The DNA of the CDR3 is TGTGCCAGCAGTTTAGGATTTGGCGGGAGGGGCACCGGGGAGCTGTTTTTT.